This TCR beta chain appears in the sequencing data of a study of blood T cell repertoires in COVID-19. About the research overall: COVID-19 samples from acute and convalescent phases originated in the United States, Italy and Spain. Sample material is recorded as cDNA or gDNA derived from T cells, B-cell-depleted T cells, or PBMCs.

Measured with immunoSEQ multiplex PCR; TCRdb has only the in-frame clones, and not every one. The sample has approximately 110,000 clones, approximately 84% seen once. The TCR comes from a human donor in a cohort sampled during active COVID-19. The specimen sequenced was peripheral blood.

CDR3 loop: CASSENSVGQRYNEQFF. CDR3 bases: TGTGCCAGCAGTGAAAATTCGGTGGGACAGCGTTACAATGAGCAGTTCTTC. The chain joins TRBV6-1 to TRBJ2-1, with 7 bases matching TRBD1. The CDR3 covers 17 residues. Looked up from germline, CDR1 is MNHNS and CDR2 is SASEGT. V was clipped by 2 bases and J by 4 bases; unmatched bases: 11.